The following is a T cell receptor (beta chain) sequence with its context. There is no known antigen for this receptor. Per-nucleotide qualities are absent, and no much larger clonotype sits a single base away. The sample originates from a study of blood T cell repertoires in COVID-19 (dated by TCRdb to 2018 to 2020). Notes on the research overall: The collaborator samples originated in the United States, Italy and Spain and spanned the acute and convalescent phases of COVID-19. The prospective study material was composed of cDNA or gDNA derived from T cells, B-cell-depleted T cells, or PBMCs. The dataset comprised deeply sampled blood TCRbeta repertoires from subjects exposed to, actively infected with, or recovered from COVID-19. A freely available public database, intended as a resource for researchers studying the immune response to SARS-CoV-2, is where the repertoires were released. Samples came from the ongoing ImmuneRACE study (first 160 participants) plus 1,254 subjects from 6 global collaborators. A de-identified subject ID, COVID-19 status, age in years and sex were almost always included in the sample metadata. Where available, HLA class I and class II types were taken from metadata supplied by the sample provider and were not determined by assay-based typing. The paper as a whole reports these results and caveats: The amount of clinical and demographic metadata varied by source and participant and was provided uncurated.

TCRbeta CDR3 regions were amplified from genomic DNA by means of the immunoSEQ Assay, a bias-controlled multiplex PCR. The paper's processing steps were these. The number of nucleated cells in each sample was estimated by amplification of reference gene primers within the assay. To quantify the absolute abundance of each unique TCRbeta CDR3 rearrangement, sequence reads were collapsed and filtered. Productive Simpson clonality was computed per sample as the square root of Simpson's diversity index over productive rearrangements. TCRdb took over this immuneACCESS table, retaining in-frame rearrangements with V and J assigned. Such tables are incomplete; in checked studies, under half of the missing clones stem from an unresolved V gene, and the remainder is unexplained. That table supplies the V and J calls and clone size; D and trimming were determined from the DNA. The sample records approximately 270,000 clones, nearly 90% of which are singletons. The top ten clonotypes cover 3% of the sample.

The collaborating institutions used their own protocols to collect whole blood in K2EDTA tubes. Collaborator samples were shipped for TCRbeta analysis as frozen whole blood, isolated PBMCs, or DNA extracted from either sample type. The CDR3 sequence holds 15 residues, the cysteine and phenylalanine included. Left in the record is the CDR3 DNA by itself, 45 bases read in frame from the first base. V sheds 0 bases and J sheds 1 base, leaving 8 bases between their ends. CDR1 and CDR2, per the germline V gene, are MRHNA and SNTAGT. The receptor was isolated from a man aged 18 to 30 with active or convalescent COVID-19. The sequence is built from TRBV6-4 and TRBJ2-3, with no reliable assignment of the D segment. Sequencing was carried out using peripheral blood. CDR3 sequence: CASSDSGKGTDTQYF. The nucleotide sequence is given as TGTGCCAGCAGTGACTCGGGCAAGGGCACAGATACGCAGTATTTT.